Presented here are 6 T cell receptor beta chains from one specimen sequenced in a study of T-cell memory formation after mild COVID-19. TCRdb re-called the 5' RACE reads through MiXCR, storing one row per CDR3 protein. The table records 240,000 or so distinct CDR3 sequences, roughly a tenth of them present only once. Sequenced material: PBMCs or a T cell subset sorted from them (not recorded which). The receptors shown here come from a man aged 18 to 35 who had mild COVID-19 (a few samples of this study predate the infection). Cell type and time point are not known.

This clonotype turned up a few times. The chain carries TRBV25-1 and TRBJ1-1; D is unclear. Deletions cut 7 bases from V and 1 base from J, with 10 bases between. This CDR3 is 13 amino acids long. From germline, CDR1 is MGHDK and CDR2 SYGVNS. CDR3 sequence (DNA): TGTGCCAGCACTCATCGGGGGAACACTGAAGCTTTCTTT. It specifies CASTHRGNTEAFF.

There are a few counts of this clonotype. This chain uses TRBV6-6 with TRBJ1-1; 10 nucleotides match TRBD1. The trim removed 5 bases at V and 4 bases at J, leaving 10 bases unmatched. Germline V gives CDR1 MNHNY, CDR2 SVGAGI (reference sequence). The CDR3 runs 16 residues. The CDR3, as DNA: TGTGCCAGCAGTCCCCCTCGACAGGGGGCGGGCACTGAAGCTTTCTTT. It encodes CASSPPRQGAGTEAFF.

This clonotype was found a few times. V and J are TRBV5-5 and TRBJ2-1; D is perhaps TRBD1 or TRBD2 (5 bases each). Germline V gene data show CDR1 as SGHKS and CDR2 as YYEKEE (reference sequence). The CDR3 is made up of 15 amino acids. The ends were cut back, 5 bases at V and 4 bases at J, with 16 bases in the middle. The CDR3 is CASSRGQGTYNEQFF. The CDR3 DNA reads TGTGCCAGCAGTCGGGGCCAGGGCACGTACAATGAGCAGTTCTTC.

Only a few counts were recorded for this clonotype. The rearrangement joins TRBV28 to TRBJ1-6, with D possibly TRBD1 on 5 matching bases. CDR1 MDHEN and CDR2 SYDVKM come from the germline V gene. The CDR3 is 14 amino acids. Trimming cost V 7 bases and J 9 bases, with 16 bases left between them. The CDR3 DNA sequence: TGTGCCAGCAACTGGAGGGGCTCTATTTCACCCCTCCACTTT. As protein: CASNWRGSISPLHF. Based on the CDR3 plus reference TRBV28 and TRBJ1-6, the full variable domain is DVKVTQSSRYLVKRTGEKVFLECVQDMDHENMFWYRQDPGLGLRLIYFSYDVKMKEKGDIPEGYSVSREKKERFSLILESASTNQTSMYLCASNWRGSISPLHFGNGTRLTVT.

The V call is TRBV7-9, the J call TRBJ1-2; 10 positions agree with TRBD1. Germline loops: CDR1 SEHNR, CDR2 FQNEAQ (reference sequence). The CDR3 loop spans 16 amino acids. Trimming at V came to 5 bases and at J to 0 bases, leaving 6 bases not matched to a gene. CDR3 nucleotide sequence: TGTGCCAGCAGCCAGACAGGGGGCGCATCTAACTATGGCTACACCTTC. Translating it yields CASSQTGGASNYGYTF.

The chain couples TRBV15 to TRBJ2-5, with a possible D match to TRBD1 (5 bases). Trimming stripped 5 bases from V and 4 bases from J, with 17 bases between. This CDR3 has 15 residues. Per the germline V gene, CDR1 is LNHNV and CDR2 is YYDKDF (reference sequence). CDR3 in DNA: TGTGCCACCAGCTCCCTCAGGGCGAAATCAGAGACCCAGTACTTC. It translates to CATSSLRAKSETQYF.